The clone carrying this TCR beta chain was recorded at least ten times. Its antigen is not identified. The data are from a study of T cells after yellow fever vaccination. Study-wide findings and caveats: Within FACS-sorted repertoires, abundant clonotypes contaminating from the bulk population could be present. Weaker, the secondary response had a peak occurring faster, on day 5 versus 15. Detected again after the booster were most primary-vaccination clones, at 95% to 96% CD4 and 70% to 90% CD8.

TCRdb re-analysed the 5' RACE reads in MiXCR, keeping a single row per CDR3 protein. Here the sample spans approximately 150,000 distinct CDR3 sequences, approximately 9.9% being singletons. This CDR3 is 18 amino acids long. The J segment lost 2 bases and the V segment lost 1 base, leaving 9 bases of the junction unmatched. Germline V gene sequence: CDR1 SGHVS, CDR2 FNYEAQ. This chain uses TRBV7-6 with TRBJ2-2, with TRBD1 identical over 8 bases. Here the sequenced sample was CD8+ T cells sorted from PBMCs, taken 45 days after the yellow fever booster vaccination. The source of this sequence is a man in his late teens or twenties who received the YFV17D yellow fever vaccine. The CDR3 sequence is CASSLEGQGAVNTGELFF. The CDR3 coding sequence is TGTGCCAGCAGCTTAGAAGGCCAGGGGGCCGTCAACACCGGGGAGCTGTTTTTT.